The 24 T cell receptor beta chains below all came from one sample that was sequenced in a study of blood T cell repertoires in COVID-19. Only in-frame clones appear in the TCRdb table, and some are missing; sequencing was by immunoSEQ multiplex PCR. This sample has more than 300,000 clones; 87% occur once, and the top ten carry roughly 1.9%. The sample comprised PBMCs or T cells enriched from blood (not recorded which). Receptors were obtained from a middle-aged man in a cohort exposed to, infected with or recovered from COVID-19 (not recorded which).

In DNA form, the CDR3 reads TGTGCCAGCACCCAATGGAAGAGCGGGAGGGGAAGCACAGATACGCAGTATTTT. Amino acids: CASTQWKSGRGSTDTQYF. The chain recombines TRBV21-1 with TRBJ2-3; the table names TRBD2, a call not compared with the DNA. TRBV21-1 is given as a pseudogene. The CDR3 covers 18 residues.

This clone was counted a single time. The chain uses TRBV27 and TRBJ2-3; D perhaps matches TRBD2 (6 bases). Germline CDR1 and CDR2: MNHEY and SMNVEV (reference sequence). V dropped 5 bases and J dropped 1 base, with 19 bases sitting between them. The CDR3 covers 17 residues. CDR3 residues: CASSTRDLRPGTDTQYF. The CDR3 DNA reads TGTGCCAGCAGTACCAGGGACTTAAGGCCTGGCACAGATACGCAGTATTTT.

The chain employs TRBV18 and TRBJ1-2; 8 nucleotides align to TRBD1. CDR1 and CDR2 (germline): KGHSH, LQKENI. The CDR3 sequence is 14 residues long. After removal of 5 bases from V and 4 bases from J, the junction contained 6 bases not matched to a gene. CDR3 protein: CASSGQGPLYGYTF. The DNA of the CDR3 is TGTGCCAGCTCAGGACAGGGACCCCTCTATGGCTACACCTTC.

The chain links TRBV5-1 to TRBJ2-1, with 9 positions matching TRBD1. The CDR3 is 15 amino acids. With V trimmed by 0 bases and J by 7 bases, 5 bases remained unmatched. Germline V gene sequence: CDR1 SGHRS, CDR2 YFSETQ. CDR3 loop: CASSLANRGRNEQFF. CDR3 coding DNA: TGCGCCAGCAGCTTGGCTAACAGGGGGCGTAATGAGCAGTTCTTC.

V and J are TRBV7-6 and TRBJ2-6; possibly TRBD1 for D (5 bases). The CDR3 has 16 amino acids. In germline, CDR1 is SGHVS, CDR2 FNYEAQ. Trimming took off 2 bases at V and 10 bases at J, with 18 bases between the two ends. This CDR3 is CASSLSRANYLNVLTF. The CDR3 DNA reads TGTGCCAGCAGCTTATCCAGGGCCAACTATTTGAACGTCCTGACTTTC.

This clone was detected only once. The chain links TRBV10-3 to TRBJ1-1; TRBD1 agrees at 10 bases. This CDR3 spans 14 amino acids. Germline CDR1 ENHRY, CDR2 SYGVKD. Germline trimming cut 2 bases from V and 5 bases from J; bases unmatched to any gene: 2. CDR3 residues: CAISEGTGETEAFF. The CDR3 region has the DNA TGTGCCATCAGTGAGGGGACAGGGGAAACTGAAGCTTTCTTT.

This clone was seen a handful of times. The chain is built from TRBV23-1 and TRBJ1-5; the D is unclear. TRBV23-1 is filed as an ORF, its function uncertain. With 1 base removed from V and 3 bases from J, the gap between germline ends came to 16 bases. CDR3 length equals 17 residues. The CDR3 DNA follows: TGCGCCAGCAGTCAATTTAAGGGTGGGAGCGACAATCAGCCCCAGCATTTT. Translating it yields CASSQFKGGSDNQPQHF.

V gene TRBV25-1 combines with J gene TRBJ2-1; TRBD2 aligns across 10 bases. V lost 4 bases, J lost 8 bases, and 11 bases stayed unmatched. In germline, CDR1 is MGHDK, CDR2 SYGVNS. The CDR3 runs to 16 residues. The CDR3 reads CASSARISGRFYEQFF. The DNA of the CDR3 is TGTGCCAGCAGTGCCAGAATTAGCGGGAGGTTCTATGAGCAGTTCTTC.

CDR3 sequence reads: CASSGTAGLAGAHPYEQYF. DNA for the CDR3: TGTGCCAGCAGCGGAACCGCCGGACTAGCGGGAGCTCATCCCTACGAGCAGTACTTC. The chain combines TRBV3-1 (or the pseudogene TRBV3-2) with TRBJ2-7, with 13 nucleotides matching TRBD2. J was trimmed by 2 bases and V by 5 bases; bases with no gene match: 15. Looked up from germline, CDR1 is LGHDT and CDR2 is YNNKEL (reference sequence). CDR3 size: 19 residues.

The V gene is TRBV3-1 (or the pseudogene TRBV3-2), the J gene TRBJ2-7; 7 nucleotides agree with TRBD2. The CDR3 totals 16 residues. V shed 2 bases, J shed 5 bases, and the junction held 12 bases outside the gene matches. Per germline, CDR1 LGHDT and CDR2 YNNKEL (reference sequence). The CDR3 DNA reads TGTGCCAGCAGCCAAAGGCCCGCGGGAGCATTCGACGAGCAGTACTTC. As protein: CASSQRPAGAFDEQYF.

This clone has just a few counts. This rearrangement joins TRBV7-8 to TRBJ1-1; tentative D call: TRBD1 (6 bases). Germline V gene sequence: CDR1 SGHVS, CDR2 FQNEAQ. The CDR3 length is 14 residues. The V and J ends lost 7 bases and 4 bases respectively, with 16 bases between them. This chain's CDR3 is CASNPRQGSTEAFF. The DNA for the CDR3 is TGTGCCAGCAATCCGCGTCAGGGGAGCACTGAAGCTTTCTTT. Combining the CDR3 with reference TRBV7-8 and TRBJ1-1 gives the whole variable domain GAGVSQSPRYKVAKRGQDVALRCDPISGHVSLFWYQQALGQGPEFLTYFQNEAQLDKSGLPSDRFFAERPEGSVSTLKIQRTQQEDSAVYLCASNPRQGSTEAFFGQGTRLTVV.

The V gene is TRBV7-9, the J gene TRBJ2-1, with D perhaps matching TRBD2 (6 bases). Germline V gene sequence: CDR1 SEHNR, CDR2 FQNEAQ (reference sequence). V was clipped by 0 bases and J by 0 bases, with 12 bases between them. CDR3 length: 17 residues. In nucleotides, the CDR3 is TGTGCCAGCAGCTTAGCCCTAGCGTTGAGCTCCTACAATGAGCAGTTCTTC. Protein: CASSLALALSSYNEQFF.

This clone was detected once. This sequence joins TRBV6-5 and TRBJ2-7, with D unclear. The CDR3 spans 13 residues. Deletions cut 6 bases from V and 2 bases from J, with 11 bases between. The germline gives CDR1 MNHEY, CDR2 SVGAGI. The CDR3 coding sequence is TGTGCCAGCAGGGGCCGTTCAGCCTACGAGCAGTACTTC. This translates into CASRGRSAYEQYF.

The CDR3 nucleotides are TGCGCCAGCAGTGAGTTCCAGGGCTTCAACGAGCAGTACTTC. Translated: CASSEFQGFNEQYF. This sequence joins TRBV10-1 and TRBJ2-7; TRBD1 might be the D (5 bases). V lost 1 base and J lost 5, with 12 bases in between. Germline CDR1 reads WNHNN; CDR2 reads SYGVQD (reference sequence). This CDR3 region has 14 residues.

The rearrangement links TRBV5-8 to TRBJ2-2; TRBD2 matches at 9 bases. V shed 5 bases, J shed 3 bases, and the junction held 5 bases outside the gene matches. Germline values: CDR1 SGHTS, CDR2 YDEGEE. The CDR3 spans 15 residues. CDR3: CASSRLAGYTGELFF. CDR3 DNA sequence: TGTGCCAGCAGTCGCCTAGCGGGATACACCGGGGAGCTGTTTTTT.

As concerns this clone: A read error may produce the germline difference seen at one junction end. Other DNA sequences in this sample translate to the same CDR3. The CDR3 sequence: CATSRGSGTGVYEQYF. In DNA form, the CDR3 reads TGTGCCACCAGTAGAGGATCCGGGACAGGGGTCTACGAGCAGTACTTC. The chain has TRBV15 and TRBJ2-7; TRBD1 aligns across 10 bases. The germline V gene encodes CDR1 LNHNV and CDR2 YYDKDF (reference sequence). The CDR3 has 16 residues.

The chain couples TRBV11-2 to TRBJ1-5; 11 bases fit TRBD1. The V and J ends lost 5 bases and 5 bases, in that order; junction bases with no gene match: 8. Germline loops: CDR1 SGHAT, CDR2 FQNNGV. The CDR3 totals 16 residues. The CDR3 region is CASSPGTGGRDQPQHF. CDR3 DNA: TGTGCCAGCAGCCCGGGGACAGGGGGAAGGGATCAGCCCCAGCATTTT. The full variable domain, in which reference TRBV11-2 and TRBJ1-5 provide the parts outside the CDR3, is EAGVAQSPRYKIIEKRQSVAFWCNPISGHATLYWYQQILGQGPKLLIQFQNNGVVDDSQLPKDRFSAERLKGVDSTLKIQPAKLEDSAVYLCASSPGTGGRDQPQHFGDGTRLSIL.

The chain is built from TRBV29-1 and TRBJ1-4; 7 nucleotides line up with TRBD1. Germline CDR1 and CDR2: SQVTM and ANQGSEA. There are 14 residues in the CDR3. Unmatched junction bases numbered 5, after V lost 7 bases and J lost 0 bases. The CDR3 reads CSAVDRATNEKLFF. Written as DNA, the CDR3 is TGCAGCGCCGTAGACAGGGCAACTAATGAAAAACTGTTTTTT.

V is TRBV10-3 and J is TRBJ2-7; no firm D call. The V gene lost 1 base and the J gene lost 5 bases, with 3 bases spanning the gap. The CDR3 is 11 amino acids. Per germline, CDR1 ENHRY and CDR2 SYGVKD. The CDR3 region has the DNA TGTGCCATCAGTGAGTTAGACGAGCAGTACTTC. Encoded protein: CAISELDEQYF.

This sequence joins TRBV7-6 and TRBJ2-7; 7 bases line up with TRBD2. The CDR3 runs 15 residues. Germline trimming cut 4 bases from V and 2 bases from J; bases unmatched to any gene: 8. Looked up from germline, CDR1 is SGHVS and CDR2 is FNYEAQ. The CDR3 DNA follows: TGTGCCAGCAGCTGGGTGTCTAGCGGTGCCTACGAGCAGTACTTC. It translates to CASSWVSSGAYEQYF.

This clone appeared once. The chain carries TRBV27 and TRBJ2-7; the D gene is possibly TRBD1 (6 bases). Looked up from germline, CDR1 is MNHEY and CDR2 is SMNVEV (reference sequence). This CDR3 region has 14 residues. The V end was cut by 2 bases, the J end by 3 bases, with 11 bases between. The CDR3 DNA follows: TGTGCCAGCAGTTTAGGGGGACAAGTCTACGAGCAGTACTTC. Translation: CASSLGGQVYEQYF.

This chain joins TRBV24-1 and TRBJ2-1; 10 bases are a match to TRBD1. CDR3 length equals 13 residues. V shed 7 bases, J shed 8 bases, and the junction held 4 bases outside the gene matches. Looked up from germline, CDR1 is KGHDR and CDR2 is SFDVKD. The CDR3: CATSGTGDDEQFF. DNA for the CDR3: TGTGCCACCAGCGGGACAGGGGACGATGAGCAGTTCTTC.

The chain combines TRBV27 with TRBJ1-6, with no clear D. Per germline, CDR1 MNHEY and CDR2 SMNVEV (reference sequence). V gave up 6 bases and J gave up 0 bases, with 9 bases separating them. The CDR3 length is 15 residues. This CDR3 reads CASRSPGSYNSPLHF. Written as DNA, the CDR3 is TGTGCCAGCAGGTCACCGGGCTCCTATAATTCACCCCTCCACTTT.

The chain links TRBV4-2 to TRBJ2-7; 7 bases align to TRBD2. Germline lookup yields CDR1 LGHNA and CDR2 YNFKEQ. V lost 3 bases and J lost 0; bases outside the gene matches: 8. The CDR3 has 16 amino acids. The chain's CDR3 is CASSHLGGEGSYEQYF. CDR3 nucleotides: TGTGCCAGCAGCCACCTGGGGGGGGAGGGCTCCTACGAGCAGTACTTC.